What follows are 14 T cell receptor beta chains derived from one specimen sequenced in a study of blood T cell repertoires in COVID-19. The method was immunoSEQ multiplex PCR; TCRdb's version includes in-frame clones alone and lacks a portion of them. The data contain some 240,000 clones, about 91% of them singletons. The sequencing input was peripheral blood. Source of these receptors: a middle-aged woman who had recovered from COVID-19.

The chain is built from TRBV27 and TRBJ2-2; D is perhaps TRBD1 (5 bases). V lost 0 bases and J lost 3, with 14 bases in between. CDR1 and CDR2 from the germline V gene are MNHEY and SMNVEV (reference sequence). The length of the CDR3 is 17 residues. The CDR3 region is CASSLSMSGIYTGELFF. In DNA, the CDR3 is TGTGCCAGCAGTTTATCGATGTCAGGGATTTACACCGGGGAGCTGTTTTTT.

CDR3 protein: CASSGRQGDGYTF. The CDR3 DNA reads as TGTGCCAGCAGCGGACGACAGGGGGATGGCTACACCTTC. This sequence joins TRBV21-1 and TRBJ1-2; the table's D call, TRBD1, was not checked against the DNA. TRBV21-1 counts as a pseudogene. This CDR3 has 13 residues.

This clone showed up just once. The chain joins TRBV3-1 (or the pseudogene TRBV3-2) to TRBJ2-7; D is possibly TRBD1 (6 bases). The CDR3 covers 17 residues. Trimming removed 1 base from V and 0 bases from J, with 16 bases in between. Germline V gives CDR1 LGHDT, CDR2 YNNKEL (reference sequence). The CDR3 DNA follows: TGTGCCAGCAGCCAAGCCGGGGCAGGGGTCAGCTCCTACGAGCAGTACTTC. This codes for CASSQAGAGVSSYEQYF.

The chain uses TRBV18 and TRBJ1-1; D call uncertain. With 2 bases removed from V and 4 bases from J, the gap between germline ends came to 20 bases. The CDR3 runs 17 residues. Looked up from germline, CDR1 is KGHSH and CDR2 is LQKENI. The CDR3 reads CASSPYVMTRLSTEAFF. CDR3 DNA: TGTGCCAGCTCACCATACGTGATGACCAGACTGAGCACTGAAGCTTTCTTT.

V gene TRBV19 combines with J gene TRBJ1-4; D not resolved. Trimming removed 5 bases from V and 2 bases from J, with 6 bases in between. Looked up from germline, CDR1 is LNHDA and CDR2 is SQIVND (reference sequence). The CDR3 is 13 amino acids. Written as DNA, the CDR3 is TGTGCCAGTAGTGTACAGACTAATGAAAAACTGTTTTTT. Amino acids: CASSVQTNEKLFF.

V and J are TRBV24-1 and TRBJ2-3; TRBD2 matches at 9 bases. Trimming removed 3 bases from V and 2 bases from J; junction bases left unmatched: 2. The CDR3 loop spans 15 amino acids. Germline-derived CDR1 and CDR2 are KGHDR and SFDVKD. The CDR3 region is CATSDGTSITDTQYF. CDR3 DNA: TGTGCCACCAGTGATGGGACTAGCATCACAGATACGCAGTATTTT.

V is TRBV10-1 and J is TRBJ2-1; the match to TRBD2 covers 7 bases. Looked up from germline, CDR1 is WNHNN and CDR2 is SYGVQD (reference sequence). The trim removed 6 bases at V and 3 bases at J, leaving 5 bases unmatched. This CDR3 region has 14 residues. The CDR3: CASSSASGYNEQFF. CDR3 DNA sequence: TGCGCCAGCAGCTCGGCTAGCGGCTACAATGAGCAGTTCTTC.

The chain carries TRBV12-3 or TRBV12-4 and TRBJ1-2; no reliable D call. The CDR3 spans 12 residues. V was pared by 5 bases and J by 7 bases, with 11 bases between. This CDR3 is CASSTLSRGYTF. The DNA for the CDR3 is TGTGCCAGCAGTACCCTGTCGCGTGGCTACACCTTC.

The chain combines TRBV6-5 with TRBJ1-1, with 7 bases aligning to TRBD1. Germline trimming cut 2 bases from V and 5 bases from J; bases unmatched to any gene: 5. The germline CDR1 and CDR2 sequences are MNHEY and SVGAGI. The CDR3 consists of 14 residues. Here the CDR3 DNA reads TGTGCCAGCAGTTACAAGGGGGCGCGTACTGAAGCTTTCTTT. Residues: CASSYKGARTEAFF.

J is TRBJ2-5 and V is TRBV11-3, with D tentatively TRBD2 (5 bases). CDR3 length equals 16 residues. V shed 5 bases and J shed 2 bases, with 18 bases lying between them. CDR1 is SGHNT and CDR2 is YENEEA in the germline V gene. CDR3 coding DNA: TGTGCCAGCAGCCCAAGAGGTCTAGCTCTACAAGAGACCCAGTACTTC. It specifies CASSPRGLALQETQYF.

The chain uses TRBV5-1 and TRBJ2-4; TRBD2 might be the D (6 bases). The CDR3 contains 20 residues. Germline V gene data show CDR1 as SGHRS and CDR2 as YFSETQ. V was clipped by 7 bases and J by 0 bases, with 29 bases between them. In DNA, the CDR3 is TGCGCCAGCTGCCTACACCTGCCCTACGCCCGGGAGATAGCCAAAAACATTCAGTACTTC. As protein: CASCLHLPYAREIAKNIQYF.

CDR3 region: CASSLTGQGLLGANVLTF. The DNA of the CDR3 is TGTGCCAGCAGCTTAACGGGACAGGGCCTTTTGGGGGCCAACGTCCTGACTTTC. The V gene is TRBV5-6, the J gene TRBJ2-6, with TRBD1 matching 9 bases. CDR1 is SGHDT, CDR2 YYEEEE, per germline. J lost 4 bases, V lost 2 bases, and 10 bases had no gene match. CDR3 length equals 18 residues.

The chain employs TRBV5-1 and TRBJ1-4; unclear D gene. The CDR3 length is 14 residues. Germline V gene lookup returns CDR1 SGHRS and CDR2 YFSETQ. Trimming pared 0 bases from V and 4 bases from J, leaving 7 bases between. As DNA, the CDR3 is TGCGCCAGCAGCTTGGAACGGGGTAATGAAAAACTGTTTTTT. Its protein product is CASSLERGNEKLFF.

J is TRBJ1-2 and V is TRBV6-5, with 9 bases identical to TRBD1. Per germline, CDR1 MNHEY and CDR2 SVGAGI. This CDR3 is 14 amino acids long. The ends lost 6 bases at V and 4 bases at J; junction bases unmatched: 6. Here the CDR3 DNA reads TGTGCCAGCAGATACCGGGACAGGGTCTATGGCTACACCTTC. It is translated as CASRYRDRVYGYTF.